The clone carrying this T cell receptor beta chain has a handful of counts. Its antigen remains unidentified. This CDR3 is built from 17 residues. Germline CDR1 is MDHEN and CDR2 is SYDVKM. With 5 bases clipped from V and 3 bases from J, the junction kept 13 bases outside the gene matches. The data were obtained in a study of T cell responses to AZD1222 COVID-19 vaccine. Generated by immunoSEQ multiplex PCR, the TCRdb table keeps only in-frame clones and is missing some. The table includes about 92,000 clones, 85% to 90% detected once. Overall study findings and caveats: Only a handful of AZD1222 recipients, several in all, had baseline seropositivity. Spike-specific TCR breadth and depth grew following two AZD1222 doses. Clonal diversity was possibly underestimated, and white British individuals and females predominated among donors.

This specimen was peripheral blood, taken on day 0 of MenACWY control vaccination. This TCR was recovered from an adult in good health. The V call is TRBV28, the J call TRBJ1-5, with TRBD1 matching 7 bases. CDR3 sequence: CASSPSSTGVFNQPQHF. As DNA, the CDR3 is TGTGCCAGCAGTCCATCGTCAACAGGGGTTTTCAATCAGCCCCAGCATTTT.